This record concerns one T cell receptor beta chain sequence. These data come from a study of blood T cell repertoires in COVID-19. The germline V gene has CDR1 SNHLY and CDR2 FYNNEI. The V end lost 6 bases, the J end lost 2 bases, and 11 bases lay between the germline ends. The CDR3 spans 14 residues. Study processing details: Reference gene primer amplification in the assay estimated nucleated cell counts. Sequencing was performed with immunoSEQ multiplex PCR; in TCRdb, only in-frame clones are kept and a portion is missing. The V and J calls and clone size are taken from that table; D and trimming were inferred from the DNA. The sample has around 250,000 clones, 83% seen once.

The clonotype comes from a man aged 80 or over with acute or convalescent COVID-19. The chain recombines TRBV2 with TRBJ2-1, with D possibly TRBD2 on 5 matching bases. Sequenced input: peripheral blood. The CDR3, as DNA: TGTGCCAGCAGGGTCCGAGGGACCTACAATGAGCAGTTCTTC. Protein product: CASRVRGTYNEQFF.